This record concerns one T cell receptor beta chain sequence. The entry originates in a study of blood T cell repertoires in COVID-19. Study-level background: T cells, B-cell-depleted T cells, or PBMCs supplied cDNA or gDNA.

The CDR3 is 12 residues long. After removal of 4 bases from V and 6 bases from J, the junction contained 3 bases not matched to a gene. In germline, CDR1 is SGDLS, CDR2 YYNGEE. In the authors' methods: Amplification with reference gene primers provided the estimates of nucleated cell counts. Using immunoSEQ multiplex PCR, the repertoire was profiled, and TCRdb retains in-frame clones only, with some absent. Clone size and the V and J calls come from that table; the DNA yielded D and trimming. Here the sample spans approximately 300,000 clones, 89% being singletons. Clinical history as reported by participants underpinned cohort assignment.

This clonotype was sampled from a man in his fifties or sixties who had recovered from COVID-19. The sample consisted of PBMCs or T cells enriched from blood (not recorded which). The genes are TRBV9 and TRBJ1-2, with TRBD1 matching 7 bases. The chain's CDR3 is CASSFDRDGYTF. Here the CDR3 DNA reads TGTGCCAGCAGCTTTGACAGGGATGGCTACACCTTC.